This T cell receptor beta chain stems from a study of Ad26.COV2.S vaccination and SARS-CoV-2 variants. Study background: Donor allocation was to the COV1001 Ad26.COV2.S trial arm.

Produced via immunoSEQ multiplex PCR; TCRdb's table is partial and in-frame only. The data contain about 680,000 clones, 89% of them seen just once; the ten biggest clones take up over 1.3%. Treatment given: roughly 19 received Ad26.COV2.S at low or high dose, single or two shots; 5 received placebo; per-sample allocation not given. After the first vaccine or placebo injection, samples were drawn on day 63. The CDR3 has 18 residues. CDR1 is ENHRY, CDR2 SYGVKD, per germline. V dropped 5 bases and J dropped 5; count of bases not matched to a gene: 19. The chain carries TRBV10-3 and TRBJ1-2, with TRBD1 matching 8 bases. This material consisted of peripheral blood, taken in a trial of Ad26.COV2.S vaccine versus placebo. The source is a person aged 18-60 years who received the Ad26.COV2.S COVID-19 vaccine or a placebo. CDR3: CAISPLRTGPGEGYGYTF. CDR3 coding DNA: TGTGCCATCAGTCCCCTCAGGACAGGGCCAGGCGAAGGGTATGGCTACACCTTC.